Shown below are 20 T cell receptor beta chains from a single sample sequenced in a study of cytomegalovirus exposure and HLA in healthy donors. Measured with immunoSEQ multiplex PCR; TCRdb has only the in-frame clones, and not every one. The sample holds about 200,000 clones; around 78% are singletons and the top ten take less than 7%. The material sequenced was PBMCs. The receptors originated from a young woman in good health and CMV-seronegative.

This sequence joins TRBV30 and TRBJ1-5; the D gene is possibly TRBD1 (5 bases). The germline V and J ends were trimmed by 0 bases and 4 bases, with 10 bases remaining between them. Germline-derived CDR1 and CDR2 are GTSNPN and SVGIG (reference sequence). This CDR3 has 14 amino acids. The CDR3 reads CAWSVRGLNQPQHF. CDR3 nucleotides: TGTGCCTGGAGTGTGAGGGGCCTGAATCAGCCCCAGCATTTT.

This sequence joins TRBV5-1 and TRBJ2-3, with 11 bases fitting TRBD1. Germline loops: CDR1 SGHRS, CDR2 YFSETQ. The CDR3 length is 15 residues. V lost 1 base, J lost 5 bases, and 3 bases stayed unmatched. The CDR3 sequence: CASSLQGQGVDTQYF. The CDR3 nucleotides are TGCGCCAGCAGCTTGCAGGGACAGGGGGTAGATACGCAGTATTTT.

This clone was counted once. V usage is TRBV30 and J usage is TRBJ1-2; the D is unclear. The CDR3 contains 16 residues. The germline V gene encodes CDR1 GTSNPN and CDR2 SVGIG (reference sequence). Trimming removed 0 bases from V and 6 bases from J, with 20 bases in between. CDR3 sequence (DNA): TGTGCCTGGAGTGTACCCCCCCTAGGGTTGGGTGATGGCTACACCTTC. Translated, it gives CAWSVPPLGLGDGYTF.

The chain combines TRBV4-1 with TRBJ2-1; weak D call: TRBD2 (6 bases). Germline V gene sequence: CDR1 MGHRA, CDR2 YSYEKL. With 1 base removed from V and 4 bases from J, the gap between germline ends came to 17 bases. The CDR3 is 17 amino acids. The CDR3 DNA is TGCGCCAGCAGCCAAGGGGAAGTTCGCGGGGTATACAATGAGCAGTTCTTC. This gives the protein CASSQGEVRGVYNEQFF.

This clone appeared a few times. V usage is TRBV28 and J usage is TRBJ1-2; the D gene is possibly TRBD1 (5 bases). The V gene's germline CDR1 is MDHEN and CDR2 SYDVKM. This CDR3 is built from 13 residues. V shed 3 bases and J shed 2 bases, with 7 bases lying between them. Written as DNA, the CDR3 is TGTGCCAGCAGTTTTCAGGGCAACTATGGCTACACCTTC. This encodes CASSFQGNYGYTF.

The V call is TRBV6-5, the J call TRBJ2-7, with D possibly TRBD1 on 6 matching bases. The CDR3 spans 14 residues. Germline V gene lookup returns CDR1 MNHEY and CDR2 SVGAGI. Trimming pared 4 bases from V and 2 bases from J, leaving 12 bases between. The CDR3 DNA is TGTGCCAGCAGTTTCGGGACACCCACCTACGAGCAGTACTTC. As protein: CASSFGTPTYEQYF.

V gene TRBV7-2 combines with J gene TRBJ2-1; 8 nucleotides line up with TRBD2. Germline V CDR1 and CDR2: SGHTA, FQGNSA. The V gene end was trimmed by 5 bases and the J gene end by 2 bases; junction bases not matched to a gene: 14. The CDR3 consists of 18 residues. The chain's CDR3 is CASSLRPLAGGAYNEQFF. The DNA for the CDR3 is TGTGCCAGCAGCCTTCGACCCTTAGCCGGGGGGGCCTACAATGAGCAGTTCTTC.

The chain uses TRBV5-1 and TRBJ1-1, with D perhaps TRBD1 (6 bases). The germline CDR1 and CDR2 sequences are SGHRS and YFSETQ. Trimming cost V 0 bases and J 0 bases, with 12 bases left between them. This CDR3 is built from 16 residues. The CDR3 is CASSLGRGPMNTEAFF. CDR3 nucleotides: TGCGCCAGCAGCTTGGGGCGGGGGCCTATGAACACTGAAGCTTTCTTT.

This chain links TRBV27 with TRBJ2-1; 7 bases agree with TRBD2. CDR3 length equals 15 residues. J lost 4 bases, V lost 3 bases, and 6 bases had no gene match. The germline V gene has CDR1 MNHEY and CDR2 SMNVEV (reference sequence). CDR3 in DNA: TGTGCCAGCAGTTTCAGCTCTAGCGGTTACAATGAGCAGTTCTTC. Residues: CASSFSSSGYNEQFF.

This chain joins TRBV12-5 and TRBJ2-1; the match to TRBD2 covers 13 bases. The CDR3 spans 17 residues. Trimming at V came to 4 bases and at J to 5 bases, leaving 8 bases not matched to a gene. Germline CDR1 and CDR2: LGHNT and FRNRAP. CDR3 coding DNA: TGTGCTAGTGGTTCCCACCACACTAGCGGGGGGGACAATGAGCAGTTCTTC. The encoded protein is CASGSHHTSGGDNEQFF.

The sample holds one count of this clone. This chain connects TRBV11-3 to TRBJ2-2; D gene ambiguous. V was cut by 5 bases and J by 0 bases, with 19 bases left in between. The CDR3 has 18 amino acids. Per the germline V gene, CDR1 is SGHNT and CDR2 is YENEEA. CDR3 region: CASSSQDLGSPNTGELFF. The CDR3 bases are TGTGCCAGCAGCAGCCAAGACCTGGGCAGCCCGAACACCGGGGAGCTGTTTTTT.

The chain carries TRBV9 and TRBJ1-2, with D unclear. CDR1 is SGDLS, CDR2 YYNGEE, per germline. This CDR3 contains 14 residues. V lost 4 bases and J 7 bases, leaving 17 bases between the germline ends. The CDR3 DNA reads TGTGCCAGCAGCCCTATAGCTGCCCCGTCTGGCTACACCTTC. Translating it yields CASSPIAAPSGYTF.

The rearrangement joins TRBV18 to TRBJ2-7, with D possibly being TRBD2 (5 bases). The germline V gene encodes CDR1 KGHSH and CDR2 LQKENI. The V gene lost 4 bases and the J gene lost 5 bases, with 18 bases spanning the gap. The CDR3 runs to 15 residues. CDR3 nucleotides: TGTGCCAGCTCACGATTACGGAAGGAGGACCACGAGCAGTACTTC. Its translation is CASSRLRKEDHEQYF. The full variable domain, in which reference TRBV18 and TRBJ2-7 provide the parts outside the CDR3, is NAGVMQNPRHLVRRRGQEARLRCSPMKGHSHVYWYRQLPEEGLKFMVYLQKENIIDESGMPKERFSAEFPKEGPSILRIQQVVRGDSAAYFCASSRLRKEDHEQYFGPGTRLTVT.

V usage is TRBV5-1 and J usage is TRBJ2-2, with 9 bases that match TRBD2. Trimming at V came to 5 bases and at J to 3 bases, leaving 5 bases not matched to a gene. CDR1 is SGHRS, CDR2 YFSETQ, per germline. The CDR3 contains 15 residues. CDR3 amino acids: CASRAGGPDTGELFF. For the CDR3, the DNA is TGCGCCAGCAGAGCGGGAGGTCCCGACACCGGGGAGCTGTTTTTT.

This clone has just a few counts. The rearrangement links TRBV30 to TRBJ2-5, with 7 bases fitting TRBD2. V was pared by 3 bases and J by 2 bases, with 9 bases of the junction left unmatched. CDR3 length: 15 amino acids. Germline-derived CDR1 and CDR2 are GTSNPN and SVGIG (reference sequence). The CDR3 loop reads CAWSPFSGGQETQYF. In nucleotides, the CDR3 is TGTGCCTGGAGCCCCTTCTCGGGGGGACAAGAGACCCAGTACTTC.

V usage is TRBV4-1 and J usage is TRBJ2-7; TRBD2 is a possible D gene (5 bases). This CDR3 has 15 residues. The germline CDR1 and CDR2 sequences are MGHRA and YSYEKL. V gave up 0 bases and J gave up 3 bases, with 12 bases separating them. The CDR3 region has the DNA TGCGCCAGCAGCCAAGATGTAAGCGGCTACTACGAGCAGTACTTC. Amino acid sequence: CASSQDVSGYYEQYF.

The CDR3 is CASSLGILAGGDVYEQYF. The CDR3 nucleotides read TGTGCCAGCAGCTTAGGGATCCTAGCGGGGGGCGACGTGTACGAGCAGTACTTC. V and J are TRBV11-2 and TRBJ2-7, with 11 bases aligning to TRBD2. CDR3 length equals 18 residues. The germline V gene encodes CDR1 SGHAT and CDR2 FQNNGV. The V and J ends lost 1 base and 4 bases, in that order; junction bases with no gene match: 12.

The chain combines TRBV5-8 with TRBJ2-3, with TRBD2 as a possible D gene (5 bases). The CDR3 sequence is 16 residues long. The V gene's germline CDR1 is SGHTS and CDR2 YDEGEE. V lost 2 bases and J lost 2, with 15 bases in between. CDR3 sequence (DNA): TGTGCCAGCAGCTTTCGGGGAATGGGTACCACAGATACGCAGTATTTT. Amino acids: CASSFRGMGTTDTQYF. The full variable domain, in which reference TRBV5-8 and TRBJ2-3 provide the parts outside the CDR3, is EAGVTQSPTHLIKTRGQQATLRCSPISGHTSVYWYQQALGLGLQFLLWYDEGEERNRGNFPPRFSGRQFPNYSSELNVNALELEDSALYLCASSFRGMGTTDTQYFGPGTRLTVL.

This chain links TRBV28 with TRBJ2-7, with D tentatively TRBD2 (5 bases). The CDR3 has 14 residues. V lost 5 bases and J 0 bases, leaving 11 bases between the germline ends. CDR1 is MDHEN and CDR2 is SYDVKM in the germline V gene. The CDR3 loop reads CASSSGYSSYEQYF. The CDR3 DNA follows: TGTGCCAGCAGTAGCGGCTACAGCTCCTACGAGCAGTACTTC. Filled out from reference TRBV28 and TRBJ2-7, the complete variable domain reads DVKVTQSSRYLVKRTGEKVFLECVQDMDHENMFWYRQDPGLGLRLIYFSYDVKMKEKGDIPEGYSVSREKKERFSLILESASTNQTSMYLCASSSGYSSYEQYFGPGTRLTVT.

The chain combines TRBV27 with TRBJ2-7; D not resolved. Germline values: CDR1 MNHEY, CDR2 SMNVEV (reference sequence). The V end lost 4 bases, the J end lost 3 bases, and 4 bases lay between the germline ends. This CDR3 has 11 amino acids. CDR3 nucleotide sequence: TGTGCCAGCAGTTCTAACTACGAGCAGTACTTC. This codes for CASSSNYEQYF.